This T cell receptor beta chain was sequenced for a study of blood T cell repertoires in COVID-19. Study in general: There were acute and convalescent COVID-19 samples, and they came from the United States, Italy and Spain. From T cells, B-cell-depleted T cells, or PBMCs came the material, which was cDNA or gDNA.

The authors' processing: Cell counts per sample came from amplifying reference gene primers. Here immunoSEQ multiplex PCR was the method, and the copy in TCRdb shows in-frame clones only, minus some. The DNA gave D and trimming, while V, J and clone size come from that table. The repertoire holds 300,000 to 350,000 clones, with roughly 87% as singletons. Those enrolled in Seattle joined during active infection and were followed longitudinally afterward. The ends were cut back, 4 bases at V and 0 bases at J, with 7 bases in the middle. The V gene's germline CDR1 is SGHKS and CDR2 YYEKEE (reference sequence). The CDR3 consists of 14 residues.

Sequences were obtained from peripheral blood. The TCR sequence derives from a woman aged 55-69 years with COVID-19, enrolled during active disease. J is TRBJ1-4 and V is TRBV5-5, with D maybe TRBD1 (6 bases). The CDR3 coding sequence is TGTGCCAGCAGCCCAGGGGCAACTAATGAAAAACTGTTTTTT. Its translation is CASSPGATNEKLFF.